This entry lists 10 T cell receptor beta chains sequenced from one sample in a study of blood T cell repertoires in COVID-19 (dated by TCRdb to 2020 to 2021). The library came from the immunoSEQ multiplex PCR assay. The source is immuneACCESS, and TCRdb retained only in-frame sequences with V and J called. Part of the clones is not carried over; for the studies checked, unresolved V genes explain less than half of this, and the remainder is unexplained. Present in this sample are about 98,000 clones, about 87% of which were seen just once. The ten largest clones represent 3% of the sample. Sequenced material: peripheral blood. Receptors originate from a man in his fifties or sixties with active or convalescent COVID-19.

The chain employs TRBV7-9 and TRBJ2-7; D possibly corresponds to TRBD1 (6 bases). Germline loops: CDR1 SEHNR, CDR2 FQNEAQ (reference sequence). The germline V and J ends were trimmed by 0 bases and 7 bases, with 13 bases remaining between them. The CDR3 is 14 amino acids. This CDR3 reads CASSLAGTPGEQYF. CDR3 DNA sequence: TGTGCCAGCAGCTTAGCAGGGACACCGGGGGAGCAGTACTTC.

The chain uses TRBV18 and TRBJ2-5; D gene uncertain. Germline CDR1 and CDR2: KGHSH and LQKENI. V was cut by 6 bases and J by 1 base, with 6 bases left in between. This CDR3 region has 12 residues. The CDR3 DNA reads as TGTGCCAGCTCCCCCAGCCAAGAGACCCAGTACTTC. Protein product: CASSPSQETQYF.

The V call is TRBV6-2 or TRBV6-3, the J call TRBJ1-5, with D possibly matching TRBD1 (5 bases). V lost 4 bases and J lost 3, with 10 bases in between. Germline lookup yields CDR1 MNHEY and CDR2 SVGEGT. There are 14 residues in the CDR3. CDR3 amino acids: CASSSSGFNQPQHF. The CDR3, as DNA: TGTGCCAGCAGTTCGTCAGGGTTCAATCAGCCCCAGCATTTT.

The chain combines TRBV28 with TRBJ1-2, with 9 bases aligning to TRBD1. CDR1 and CDR2 (germline): MDHEN, SYDVKM. CDR3 size: 14 residues. Losses at the gene ends were 5 bases for V and 2 bases for J; bases not matched to a gene: 3. The CDR3 DNA reads TGTGCCAGCAGTCAAGGACAGGGGAACTATGGCTACACCTTC. As protein: CASSQGQGNYGYTF.

The CDR3: CASTRGTGEVEQYF. CDR3 sequence (DNA): TGTGCCAGCACCCGGGGGACAGGGGAGGTCGAGCAGTACTTC. The chain couples TRBV28 to TRBJ2-7, with 10 bases identical to TRBD1. In germline, CDR1 is MDHEN, CDR2 SYDVKM. The junction had 9 bases not matched to a gene; V was cut back by 7 bases and J by 6 bases. The CDR3 consists of 14 residues.

V usage is TRBV5-5 and J usage is TRBJ2-7; the D is unclear. Trimming removed 3 bases at V and 3 bases at J, with 4 bases between. This CDR3 has 11 amino acids. CDR1 is SGHKS and CDR2 is YYEKEE in the germline V gene (reference sequence). The CDR3 loop reads CASSSHYEQYF. The CDR3 DNA reads TGTGCCAGCAGCTCCCACTACGAGCAGTACTTC.

Written as DNA, the CDR3 is TGTGCCAGCGTGAGGGGAGGGAGCAATCAGCCCCAGCATTTT. Residues: CASVRGGSNQPQHF. This chain connects TRBV28 to TRBJ1-5; tentative D call: TRBD1 (5 bases). This CDR3 comprises 14 residues. V dropped 8 bases and J dropped 1 base, with 12 bases sitting between them. The germline V gene has CDR1 MDHEN and CDR2 SYDVKM.

This rearrangement joins TRBV3-1 (or the pseudogene TRBV3-2) to TRBJ1-2, with 12 nucleotides matching TRBD1. The ends lost 6 bases at V and 6 bases at J; junction bases unmatched: 17. This CDR3 is 18 amino acids long. CDR1 is LGHDT, CDR2 YNNKEL, per germline (reference sequence). The CDR3 nucleotides read TGTGCCAGCAGACCCGTCAAGGGACAGGGGGCAGGAGTCGATGGCTACACCTTC. Translation gives CASRPVKGQGAGVDGYTF.

J is TRBJ1-3 and V is TRBV7-2, with a tentative D call TRBD1 (5 bases). The V end was cut by 6 bases, the J end by 0 bases, with 12 bases between. The germline CDR1 and CDR2 sequences are SGHTA and FQGNSA. This CDR3 has 15 residues. Here the CDR3 DNA reads TGTGCCAGCAGACGAGACAGTACCTCTGGAAACACCATATATTTT. Amino acid sequence: CASRRDSTSGNTIYF.

The rearrangement uses TRBV19 and TRBJ2-3, with D possibly being TRBD2 (6 bases). Germline CDR1 reads LNHDA; CDR2 reads SQIVND (reference sequence). V lost 5 bases and J 0 bases, leaving 15 bases between the germline ends. The CDR3 consists of 16 residues. This CDR3 is CASSPKRDSSTDTQYF. CDR3 nucleotides: TGTGCCAGTAGTCCCAAGAGGGACTCTAGCACAGATACGCAGTATTTT.